This section outlines one T cell receptor (beta chain) sequence together with its context. Other DNA sequences in the same sample also yield this CDR3. The data belong to a study of blood T cell repertoires in COVID-19. Overall study: Both acute and convalescent COVID-19 samples were obtained from the United States, Italy and Spain.

Sequencing was performed with immunoSEQ multiplex PCR; in TCRdb, only in-frame clones are kept and a portion is missing. The repertoire consists of roughly 180,000 clones, with about 75% occurring once and the leading ten covering approximately 8.6%. The sequenced material came from peripheral blood. The receptor was isolated from a woman in her fifties or sixties with active or convalescent COVID-19.

The chain's CDR3 is CASSLGGTGGIEQYF. The CDR3 DNA reads TGTGCCAGCAGCTTGGGTGGGACAGGGGGCATCGAGCAGTACTTC. The J gene is TRBJ2-7, the V gene TRBV5-4; TRBD1 matches 12 bases. CDR1 and CDR2 (germline): SGHNT, YYREEE (reference sequence). After removal of 0 bases from V and 6 bases from J, the junction contained 4 bases not matched to a gene. This CDR3 region has 15 residues.